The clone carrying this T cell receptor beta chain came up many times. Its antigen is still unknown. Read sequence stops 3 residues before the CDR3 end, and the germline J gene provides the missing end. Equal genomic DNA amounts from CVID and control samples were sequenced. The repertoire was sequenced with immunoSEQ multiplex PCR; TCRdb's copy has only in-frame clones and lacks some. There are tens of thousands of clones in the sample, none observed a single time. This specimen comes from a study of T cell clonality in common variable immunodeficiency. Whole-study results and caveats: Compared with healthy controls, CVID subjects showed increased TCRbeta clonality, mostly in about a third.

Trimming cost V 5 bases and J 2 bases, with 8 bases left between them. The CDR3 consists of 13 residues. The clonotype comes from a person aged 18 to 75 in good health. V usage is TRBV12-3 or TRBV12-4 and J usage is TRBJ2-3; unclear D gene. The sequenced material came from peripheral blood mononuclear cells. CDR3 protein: CASSLPVTDTQYF. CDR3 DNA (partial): TGTGCCAGCAGTCTACCGGTCACAGATACG.